These 2 T cell receptor beta chains originate from one sample sequenced in a study of neurological immune-mediated disorders. TCRdb passed the 5' RACE reads through MiXCR, listing each CDR3 protein once. This sample yields around 30,000 distinct CDR3 sequences, of which approximately 1.4% are seen a single time; around 8.8% belongs to the top ten. Sequencing was performed on PBMCs. These receptors originate from a woman aged 25 to 39 with multiple sclerosis.

This clonotype was seen repeatedly, ten times or more. The chain couples TRBV7-2 to TRBJ2-7, with TRBD2 as a possible D gene (7 bases). Germline assignment: CDR1 SGHTA and CDR2 FQGNSA. CDR3 size: 18 residues. The V gene lost 6 bases and the J gene lost 0 bases, with 24 bases spanning the gap. This CDR3 is CASSQSWDGGANSYEQYF. In nucleotides, the CDR3 is TGTGCCAGCAGTCAAAGTTGGGATGGGGGGGCCAACTCCTACGAGCAGTACTTC. The entire variable domain, with the rest obtained from reference TRBV7-2 and TRBJ2-7, is as follows: GAGVSQSPSNKVTEKGKDVELRCDPISGHTALYWYRQSLGQGLEFLIYFQGNSAPDKSGLPSDRFSAERTGGSVSTLTIQRTQQEDSAVYLCASSQSWDGGANSYEQYFGPGTRLTVT.

The table lists this clonotype with many counts. This chain connects TRBV28 to TRBJ2-4; D is undetermined. There are 12 residues in the CDR3. Germline V lookup: CDR1 MDHEN, CDR2 SYDVKM. Trimming cost V 7 bases and J 6 bases, with 10 bases left between them. CDR3 loop: CASNGDGNIQYF. CDR3 in DNA: TGTGCCAGCAATGGAGACGGAAACATTCAGTACTTC. Supplemented by reference TRBV28 and TRBJ2-4, the full variable domain reads DVKVTQSSRYLVKRTGEKVFLECVQDMDHENMFWYRQDPGLGLRLIYFSYDVKMKEKGDIPEGYSVSREKKERFSLILESASTNQTSMYLCASNGDGNIQYFGAGTRLSVL.